This T cell receptor (beta chain) was captured in a study of T cell responses to AZD1222 COVID-19 vaccine. The assay was immunoSEQ multiplex PCR, and TCRdb's table has in-frame clones only and misses some. The sample contains under 35,000 clones, approximately 90% of which appear only once. Germline CDR1 reads SGHTA; CDR2 reads FQGNSA. CDR3 length: 16 residues. The V end lost 5 bases, the J end lost 2 bases, and 19 bases lay between the germline ends. The source was peripheral blood, collected on day 0 of AZD1222 vaccination. This clonotype was obtained from an adult in good health. The chain has TRBV7-2 and TRBJ2-7; tentatively, D is TRBD1 or TRBD2 (5 bases each). The CDR3 DNA is TGTGCCAGCAGCCGCCTGGCAGTCGGGGCGCCCTACGAGCAGTACTTC. This sequence encodes CASSRLAVGAPYEQYF.